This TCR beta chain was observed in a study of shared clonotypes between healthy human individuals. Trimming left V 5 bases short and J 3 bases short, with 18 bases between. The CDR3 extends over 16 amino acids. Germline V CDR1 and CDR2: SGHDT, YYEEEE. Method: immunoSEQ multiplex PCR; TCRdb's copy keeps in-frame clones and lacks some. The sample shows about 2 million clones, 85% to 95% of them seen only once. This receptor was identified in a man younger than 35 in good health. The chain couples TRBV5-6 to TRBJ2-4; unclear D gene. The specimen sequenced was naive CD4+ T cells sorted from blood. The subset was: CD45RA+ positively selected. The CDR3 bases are TGTGCCAGCAGTTCTCTATCCCTTTATGGCAAAAACATTCAGTACTTC. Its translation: CASSSLSLYGKNIQYF.